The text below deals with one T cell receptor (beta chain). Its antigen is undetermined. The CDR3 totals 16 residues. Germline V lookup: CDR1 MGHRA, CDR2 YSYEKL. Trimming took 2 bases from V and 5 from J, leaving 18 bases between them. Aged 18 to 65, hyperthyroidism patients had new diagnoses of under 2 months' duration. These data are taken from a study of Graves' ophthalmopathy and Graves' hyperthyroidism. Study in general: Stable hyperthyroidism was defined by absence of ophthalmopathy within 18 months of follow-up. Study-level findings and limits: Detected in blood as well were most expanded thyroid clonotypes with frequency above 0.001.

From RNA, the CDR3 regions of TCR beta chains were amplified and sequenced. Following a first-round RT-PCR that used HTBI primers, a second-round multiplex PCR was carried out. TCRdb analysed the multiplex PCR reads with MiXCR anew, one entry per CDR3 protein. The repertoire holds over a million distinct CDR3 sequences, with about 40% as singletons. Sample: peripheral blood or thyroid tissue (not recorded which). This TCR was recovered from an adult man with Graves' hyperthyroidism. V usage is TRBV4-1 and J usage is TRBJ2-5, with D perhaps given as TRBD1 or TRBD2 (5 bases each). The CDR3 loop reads CASSQQEEGAGETQYF. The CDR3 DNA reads TGCGCCAGCAGCCAACAGGAGGAAGGGGCTGGGGAGACCCAGTACTTC.